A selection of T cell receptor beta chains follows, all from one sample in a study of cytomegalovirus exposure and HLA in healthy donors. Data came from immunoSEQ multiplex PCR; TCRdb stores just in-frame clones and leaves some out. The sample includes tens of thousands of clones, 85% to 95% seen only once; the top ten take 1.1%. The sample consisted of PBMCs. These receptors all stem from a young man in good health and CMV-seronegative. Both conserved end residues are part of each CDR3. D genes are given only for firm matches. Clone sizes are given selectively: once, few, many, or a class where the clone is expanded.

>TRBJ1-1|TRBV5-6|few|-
TGTGCCAGCAGCTGGACAGACAACACTGAAGCTTTCTTT
CASSWTDNTEAFF
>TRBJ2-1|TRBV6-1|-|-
TGTGCCAGCAGTGAGCGGCGGGGAGACTCCTACAATGAGCAGTTCTTC
CASSERRGDSYNEQFF
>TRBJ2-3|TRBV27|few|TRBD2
TGTGCCAGCAGTTTTGCTCCCACTAGCGGTTCAGATACGCAGTATTTT
CASSFAPTSGSDTQYF
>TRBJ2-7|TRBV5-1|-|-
TGCGCCAGCAGCTTCAACACAGGGACGGGCGAGCAGTACTTC
CASSFNTGTGEQYF
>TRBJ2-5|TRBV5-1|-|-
TGCGCCAGCAGCTTGGCTACCCAAGAGACCCAGTACTTC
CASSLATQETQYF
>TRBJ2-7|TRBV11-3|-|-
TGTGCCAGCAGCCCCCCACCCCGAGCATGCGAGCAGTACTTC
CASSPPPRACEQYF
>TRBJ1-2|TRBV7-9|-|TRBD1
TGTGCCAGCACCTCCAGGGGGGCCTTTCGCGGCTACACCTTC
CASTSRGAFRGYTF
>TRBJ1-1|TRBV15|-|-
TGTGCCACCAGCAGAGAGGCCCAGCGTCAAAACACTGAAGCTTTCTTT
CATSREAQRQNTEAFF
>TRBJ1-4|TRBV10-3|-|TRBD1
TGTGCCATCAGTCACAGGGGGGACAATGAAAAACTGTTTTTT
CAISHRGDNEKLFF
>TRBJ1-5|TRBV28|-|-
TGTGCCAGCAGTTTTCTTGCGGGGGACAGCAATCAGCCCCAGCATTTT
CASSFLAGDSNQPQHF
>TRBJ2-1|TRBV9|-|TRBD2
TGTGCCAGCAGTGGGTGGGCTAGCGGCAATGAGCAGTTCTTC
CASSGWASGNEQFF
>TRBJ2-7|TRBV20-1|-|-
TGCAGTGCAAGAACAGGGTTTGAGCAGTACTTC
CSARTGFEQYF
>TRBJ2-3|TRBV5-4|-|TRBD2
TGTGCCAGCAGCAATTGGGGACTAGGACGCACAGATACGCAGTATTTT
CASSNWGLGRTDTQYF
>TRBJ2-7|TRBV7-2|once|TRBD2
TGTGCCAGCAGCCCAGGACTAGCGAGGAGCTACGAGCAGTACTTC
CASSPGLARSYEQYF
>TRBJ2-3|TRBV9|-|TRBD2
TGTGCCAGCAGCGGACGACTAGCGGGAGAGTCGGTGGCAGATACGCAGTATTTT
CASSGRLAGESVADTQYF